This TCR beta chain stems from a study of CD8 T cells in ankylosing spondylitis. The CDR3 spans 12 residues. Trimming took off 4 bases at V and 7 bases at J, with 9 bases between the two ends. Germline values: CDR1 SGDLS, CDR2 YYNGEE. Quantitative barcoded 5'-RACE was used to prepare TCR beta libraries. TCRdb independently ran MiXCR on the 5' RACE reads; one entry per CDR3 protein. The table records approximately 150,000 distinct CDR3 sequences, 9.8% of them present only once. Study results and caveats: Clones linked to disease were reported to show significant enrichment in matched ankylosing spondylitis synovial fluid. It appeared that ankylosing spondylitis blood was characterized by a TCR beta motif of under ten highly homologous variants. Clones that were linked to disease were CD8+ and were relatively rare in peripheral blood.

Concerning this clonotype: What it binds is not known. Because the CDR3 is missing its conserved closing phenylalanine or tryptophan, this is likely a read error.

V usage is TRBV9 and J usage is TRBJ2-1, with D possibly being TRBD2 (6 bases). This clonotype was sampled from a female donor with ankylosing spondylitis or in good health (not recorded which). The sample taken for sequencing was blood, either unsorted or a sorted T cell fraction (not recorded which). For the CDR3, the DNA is TGTGCCAGCAGCCCCGGGAGTAATGAGCAGTTCCTC. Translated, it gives CASSPGSNEQFL.